The 31 T cell receptor beta chains below all came from one sample that was sequenced in a study of cytotoxic CD8 clonotypes in ibrutinib-treated CLL. Clones were sequenced by immunoSEQ multiplex PCR, and TCRdb holds only the in-frame ones, with some missing. The profile shows a few hundred thousand clones, roughly 70% of them singletons. The specimen was PBMCs, collected after 24 months of ibrutinib treatment. The receptors shown here come from a human donor with chronic lymphocytic leukemia.

The CDR3 nucleotides read TGTGCCAGCGGACCTGGACAGAAAGAGACCCAGTACTTC. Translation gives CASGPGQKETQYF. This sequence joins TRBV7-2 and TRBJ2-5; possibly TRBD1 for D (6 bases). CDR1 and CDR2 (germline): SGHTA, FQGNSA. Trimming removed 8 bases from V and 3 bases from J, with 13 bases in between. The CDR3 length is 13 residues. Based on the CDR3 plus reference TRBV7-2 and TRBJ2-5, the full variable domain is GAGVSQSPSNKVTEKGKDVELRCDPISGHTALYWYRQSLGQGLEFLIYFQGNSAPDKSGLPSDRFSAERTGGSVSTLTIQRTQQEDSAVYLCASGPGQKETQYFGPGTRLLVL.

This sequence joins TRBV21-1 and TRBJ1-2; the listed D gene, TRBD1, was not tested against the DNA. TRBV21-1 is designated a pseudogene. The CDR3 totals 15 residues. The chain's CDR3 is CASSGRTGREYGYTF. DNA of the CDR3: TGTGCCAGCAGCGGTCGGACAGGGAGGGAATATGGCTACACCTTC.

As for this clone: The same CDR3 can be traced to other DNA sequences in this sample. The chain recombines TRBV9 with TRBJ2-6; D uncertain. Germline V gene data show CDR1 as SGDLS and CDR2 as YYNGEE. Trimming left V 0 bases short and J 0 bases short, with 1 base between. This CDR3 is 14 amino acids long. The CDR3 coding sequence is TGTGCCAGCAGCGTAGACTCTGGGGCCAACGTCCTGACTTTC. It is translated as CASSVDSGANVLTF.

V and J are TRBV28 and TRBJ1-1; 8 bases fit TRBD1. CDR3 length: 12 amino acids. Trimming cost V 7 bases and J 6 bases; bases outside gene matches: 4. Per the germline V gene, CDR1 is MDHEN and CDR2 is SYDVKM. CDR3 nucleotides: TGTGCCAGCACCGAACAGGGGGCTGAAGCTTTCTTT. Its protein is CASTEQGAEAFF. The variable domain in full, completed from reference TRBV28 and TRBJ1-1, reads DVKVTQSSRYLVKRTGEKVFLECVQDMDHENMFWYRQDPGLGLRLIYFSYDVKMKEKGDIPEGYSVSREKKERFSLILESASTNQTSMYLCASTEQGAEAFFGQGTRLTVV.

This chain uses TRBV6-5 with TRBJ2-7; D ambiguous. The V end lost 0 bases, the J end lost 3 bases, and 12 bases lay between the germline ends. There are 15 residues in the CDR3. Germline values: CDR1 MNHEY, CDR2 SVGAGI. CDR3 bases: TGTGCCAGCAGTTACTCGATTTCTGCCATCTACGAGCAGTACTTC. Its translation: CASSYSISAIYEQYF.

This clone was detected a few times. The J gene is TRBJ2-2, the V gene TRBV28, with D unresolved. CDR3 length: 12 residues. With 10 bases removed from V and 5 bases from J, the gap between germline ends came to 11 bases. The germline gives CDR1 MDHEN, CDR2 SYDVKM. The CDR3 sequence is CATGSETGELFF. The CDR3 DNA follows: TGTGCCACCGGATCGGAGACCGGGGAGCTGTTTTTT.

The chain has TRBV4-1 and TRBJ2-7; no reliable D call. CDR1 MGHRA and CDR2 YSYEKL come from the germline V gene. CDR3 size: 12 residues. Trimming stripped 0 bases from V and 5 bases from J, with 5 bases between. CDR3 DNA: TGCGCCAGCAGCCAAGAAACCAACGAGCAGTACTTC. Amino acids: CASSQETNEQYF.

V and J are TRBV28 and TRBJ2-3, with 8 bases identical to TRBD1. This CDR3 has 15 amino acids. Per the germline V gene, CDR1 is MDHEN and CDR2 is SYDVKM. V lost 7 bases and J lost 3; bases outside the gene matches: 9. The CDR3 DNA sequence: TGTGCCAGCACATACGGACAGGGAAGGACAGATACGCAGTATTTT. Translated, it gives CASTYGQGRTDTQYF.

The CDR3 DNA sequence: TGTGCCAGCAGTTACGGCCCCGGAACCTACGAGCAGTACTTC. Its protein product is CASSYGPGTYEQYF. V is TRBV6-5 and J is TRBJ2-7; D unclear. V gave up 2 bases and J gave up 2 bases, with 10 bases separating them. Germline V gene lookup returns CDR1 MNHEY and CDR2 SVGAGI. The CDR3 has 14 residues.

For the CDR3, the DNA is TGCGCCAGCAGCCAAGAGACAGGGGGCGCTGATTTTACGTACGAGCAGTACTTC. This sequence encodes CASSQETGGADFTYEQYF. The rearrangement links TRBV4-3 to TRBJ2-7, with TRBD1 identical over 10 bases. Unmatched junction bases numbered 12, after V lost 0 bases and J lost 4 bases. The CDR3 contains 18 residues. Per the germline V gene, CDR1 is LGHNA and CDR2 is YSLEER.

This clone appeared a few times. V usage is TRBV29-1 and J usage is TRBJ1-2, with unresolved D. This CDR3 has 13 amino acids. Trimming stripped 0 bases from V and 7 bases from J, with 12 bases between. Germline-derived CDR1 and CDR2 are SQVTM and ANQGSEA. CDR3 in amino acids: CSVEESGFGGYTF. The DNA of the CDR3 is TGCAGCGTTGAAGAATCCGGGTTCGGTGGCTACACCTTC.

The chain links TRBV27 to TRBJ2-7; D is ambiguous. This CDR3 contains 15 residues. Germline lookup yields CDR1 MNHEY and CDR2 SMNVEV (reference sequence). V gave up 5 bases and J gave up 3 bases, with 17 bases separating them. CDR3 bases: TGTGCCAGCAGTGGGCGCGGTACCTCTTACTACGAGCAGTACTTC. Protein product: CASSGRGTSYYEQYF.

The chain carries TRBV7-8 and TRBJ2-1; 7 positions match TRBD2. The CDR3 runs 14 residues. Germline V CDR1 and CDR2: SGHVS, FQNEAQ. V gave up 6 bases and J gave up 5 bases; unmatched junction bases: 7. The CDR3 here is CASSTTSPHNEQFF. CDR3 DNA: TGTGCCAGCAGTACGACTAGCCCCCACAATGAGCAGTTCTTC. Filled out from reference TRBV7-8 and TRBJ2-1, the complete variable domain reads GAGVSQSPRYKVAKRGQDVALRCDPISGHVSLFWYQQALGQGPEFLTYFQNEAQLDKSGLPSDRFFAERPEGSVSTLKIQRTQQEDSAVYLCASSTTSPHNEQFFGPGTRLTVL.

V usage is TRBV18 and J usage is TRBJ2-3; TRBD2 matches at 11 bases. V was pared by 0 bases and J by 4 bases, with 3 bases of the junction left unmatched. Germline values: CDR1 KGHSH, CDR2 LQKENI. There are 16 residues in the CDR3. This CDR3 is CASSPPGLAVSDTQYF. CDR3 sequence (DNA): TGTGCCAGCTCACCACCGGGACTAGCGGTGTCAGATACGCAGTATTTT.

The chain links TRBV11-3 to TRBJ2-2; the D is unclear. Germline V lookup: CDR1 SGHNT, CDR2 YENEEA. Trimming removed 2 bases at V and 5 bases at J, with 12 bases between. The CDR3 has 15 amino acids. CDR3 nucleotides: TGTGCCAGCAGCTTATCTAACGTAGATACCGGGGAGCTGTTTTTT. Translating gives CASSLSNVDTGELFF.

This clone was detected a few times. The chain uses TRBV6-5 and TRBJ2-5, with TRBD1 matching over 7 bases. The germline CDR1 and CDR2 sequences are MNHEY and SVGAGI. Trimming at V came to 5 bases and at J to 5 bases, leaving 8 bases not matched to a gene. The CDR3 consists of 14 residues. The CDR3 sequence: CASSTEGGRETQYF. The DNA for the CDR3 is TGTGCCAGCAGTACCGAAGGGGGCCGGGAGACCCAGTACTTC.

This clone has only one observation. J is TRBJ2-3 and V is TRBV5-1; 10 nucleotides line up with TRBD2. CDR3 length: 16 residues. CDR1 and CDR2 from the germline V gene are SGHRS and YFSETQ. With V trimmed by 0 bases and J by 4 bases, 5 bases remained unmatched. The CDR3 nucleotides are TGCGCCAGCAGCTTGGAGCTTCTAGCGGGAGCAGATACGCAGTATTTT. Amino acids: CASSLELLAGADTQYF.

V gene TRBV7-9 combines with J gene TRBJ2-3; 7 bases line up with TRBD1. The germline CDR1 and CDR2 sequences are SEHNR and FQNEAQ (reference sequence). Trimming removed 4 bases from V and 1 base from J; junction bases left unmatched: 5. The CDR3 runs 15 residues. CDR3 DNA: TGTGCCAGCAGCTCAAGGGGGCCCCGCACAGATACGCAGTATTTT. It encodes CASSSRGPRTDTQYF.

J is TRBJ1-1 and V is TRBV30; D remains ambiguous. The germline V and J ends were trimmed by 3 bases and 1 base, with 12 bases remaining between them. Per germline, CDR1 GTSNPN and CDR2 SVGIG (reference sequence). The CDR3 totals 14 residues. CDR3 DNA: TGTGCCTGGAGCGACCTTATAGGGAACACTGAAGCTTTCTTT. As protein: CAWSDLIGNTEAFF.

The J gene is TRBJ2-1, the V gene TRBV28; 10 bases line up with TRBD2. With V trimmed by 8 bases and J by 0 bases, 1 base remained unmatched. The CDR3 runs 14 residues. Per the germline V gene, CDR1 is MDHEN and CDR2 is SYDVKM. CDR3 protein: CASGLADSYNEQFF. As DNA, the CDR3 is TGTGCCAGCGGACTAGCGGACTCCTACAATGAGCAGTTCTTC.

V usage is TRBV5-6 and J usage is TRBJ2-7; 7 nucleotides align to TRBD2. This CDR3 spans 13 amino acids. J gave up 7 bases and V 4 bases, and 8 bases lay outside the gene matches. Germline V gene data show CDR1 as SGHDT and CDR2 as YYEEEE. The CDR3 region has the DNA TGTGCCAGCAGCACGGGAGGAATGGGGGAGCAGTACTTC. It translates to CASSTGGMGEQYF. Full variable domain (outside the CDR3, taken from reference TRBV5-6 and TRBJ2-7): DAGVTQSPTHLIKTRGQQVTLRCSPKSGHDTVSWYQQALGQGPQFIFQYYEEEERQRGNFPDRFSGHQFPNYSSELNVNALLLGDSALYLCASSTGGMGEQYFGPGTRLTVT.

The CDR3 DNA reads as TGTGCCAGCAGGTCAGGGTTCTACGAGCAGTACTTC. It specifies CASRSGFYEQYF. This chain uses TRBV2 with TRBJ2-7; weak D call: TRBD1 (5 bases). V lost 6 bases and J lost 3, with 9 bases in between. Germline assignment: CDR1 SNHLY and CDR2 FYNNEI. This CDR3 contains 12 residues.

This chain links TRBV15 with TRBJ2-7; TRBD1 might be the D (5 bases). Trimming took off 0 bases at V and 2 bases at J, with 11 bases between the two ends. The germline V gene encodes CDR1 LNHNV and CDR2 YYDKDF (reference sequence). The CDR3 is made up of 15 amino acids. For the CDR3, the DNA is TGTGCCACCAGCAGAGATCCTCAGGGTACCTACGAGCAGTACTTC. This gives the protein CATSRDPQGTYEQYF.

This sequence joins TRBV18 and TRBJ2-1; 9 bases map to TRBD2. The CDR3 length is 15 residues. Germline V gives CDR1 KGHSH, CDR2 LQKENI. Germline trimming cut 4 bases from V and 3 bases from J; bases unmatched to any gene: 4. This chain's CDR3 is CASSRLAVNYNEQFF. CDR3 coding DNA: TGTGCCAGCTCACGACTAGCGGTAAACTACAATGAGCAGTTCTTC.

V usage is TRBV28 and J usage is TRBJ2-7; 9 bases fit TRBD1. CDR1 is MDHEN and CDR2 is SYDVKM in the germline V gene. The trim removed 8 bases at V and 6 bases at J, leaving 5 bases unmatched. The length of the CDR3 is 12 residues. CDR3 sequence (DNA): TGTGCCAGCTGGGACAGGGAATCCGAGCAGTACTTC. This codes for CASWDRESEQYF.

This rearrangement joins TRBV28 to TRBJ2-1, with 7 nucleotides matching TRBD2. V shed 7 bases, J shed 2 bases, and the junction held 8 bases outside the gene matches. The germline V gene has CDR1 MDHEN and CDR2 SYDVKM. The CDR3 loop spans 15 amino acids. The CDR3 bases are TGTGCCAGCAAACCCGGGACTATGACCTACAATGAGCAGTTCTTC. Translation: CASKPGTMTYNEQFF. The full variable domain, its missing parts supplied by reference TRBV28 and TRBJ2-1, is DVKVTQSSRYLVKRTGEKVFLECVQDMDHENMFWYRQDPGLGLRLIYFSYDVKMKEKGDIPEGYSVSREKKERFSLILESASTNQTSMYLCASKPGTMTYNEQFFGPGTRLTVL.

The chain has TRBV5-1 and TRBJ2-7; 11 bases map to TRBD2. The trim removed 4 bases at V and 5 bases at J, leaving 11 bases unmatched. Germline V lookup: CDR1 SGHRS, CDR2 YFSETQ. The CDR3 is 16 residues long. CDR3 region: CASSTRIAGGPHEQYF. CDR3 bases: TGCGCCAGCAGCACCCGGATAGCGGGAGGGCCCCACGAGCAGTACTTC.

The chain joins TRBV25-1 to TRBJ1-2, with 9 bases matching TRBD1. The CDR3 length is 15 residues. Germline V gene data show CDR1 as MGHDK and CDR2 as SYGVNS. Trimming at V came to 2 bases and at J to 6 bases, leaving 7 bases not matched to a gene. The CDR3 region is CASSEGDREGHGYTF. The DNA for the CDR3 is TGTGCCAGCAGTGAAGGGGACAGGGAGGGTCATGGCTACACCTTC.

The J gene is TRBJ2-7, the V gene TRBV28, with 10 bases lining up with TRBD1. The length of the CDR3 is 14 residues. Germline V gives CDR1 MDHEN, CDR2 SYDVKM. CDR3 in DNA: TGTGCTACGACAGGGGGCGCTTGGTCCTACGAGCAGTACTTC. Translated: CATTGGAWSYEQYF. The full variable domain, with the rest looked up from reference TRBV28 and TRBJ2-7, is DVKVTQSSRYLVKRTGEKVFLECVQDMDHENMFWYRQDPGLGLRLIYFSYDVKMKEKGDIPEGYSVSREKKERFSLILESASTNQTSMYLCATTGGAWSYEQYFGPGTRLTVT.

The CDR3 here is CATSFQLAGYTDTQYF. CDR3 sequence (DNA): TGTGCCACCAGCTTTCAACTAGCGGGATACACAGATACGCAGTATTTT. The chain carries TRBV15 and TRBJ2-3; 10 bases are shared with TRBD2. After removal of 5 bases from V and 2 bases from J, the junction contained 7 bases not matched to a gene. The CDR3 spans 16 residues. Germline V CDR1 and CDR2: LNHNV, YYDKDF (reference sequence).

CDR3 nucleotide sequence: TGTGCCAGCAGTGACGGGTTTGGATATAACTATGGCTACACCTTC. Translating gives CASSDGFGYNYGYTF. The genes are TRBV25-1 and TRBJ1-2; D is uncertain. The CDR3 runs to 15 residues. Germline loops: CDR1 MGHDK, CDR2 SYGVNS. Trimming took 3 bases from V and 1 from J, leaving 12 bases between them.